Presented here are 5 T cell receptor beta chains from one specimen sequenced in a study of T cell repertoires in cytomegalovirus infection. A single record per CDR3 protein comes from TCRdb applying MiXCR to the reads. The table includes 350,000 to 500,000 distinct CDR3 sequences, roughly 30% detected once. The sequenced material came from PBMCs. The receptor source for this set is a human donor in good health (CMV status not recorded). Some clones in this sample may be carry-over from other donors' samples.

The genes are TRBV9 and TRBJ1-2, with D possibly TRBD1 on 5 matching bases. CDR3 length equals 15 residues. Germline V lookup: CDR1 SGDLS, CDR2 YYNGEE. V shed 3 bases and J shed 4 bases, with 16 bases lying between them. The CDR3 sequence: CASSEEGLGSYGYTF. The DNA for the CDR3 is TGTGCCAGCAGCGAGGAGGGACTTGGGAGCTATGGCTACACCTTC.

There are a few counts of this clonotype. V gene TRBV15 combines with J gene TRBJ2-2; 9 nucleotides match TRBD2. CDR1 LNHNV and CDR2 YYDKDF come from the germline V gene (reference sequence). Trimming at V came to 0 bases and at J to 5 bases, leaving 10 bases not matched to a gene. The CDR3 spans 18 residues. The CDR3 DNA follows: TGTGCCACCAGCAGAGATAAGAGGATTAGCGGGGGTACCGGGGAGCTGTTTTTT. Translation: CATSRDKRISGGTGELFF.

As for this clonotype: Germline and junction disagree at one end, which may indicate a read error. The chain employs TRBV19 and TRBJ1-2; D unclear. The germline gives CDR1 LNHDA, CDR2 SQIVND (reference sequence). This CDR3 contains 13 residues. As DNA, the CDR3 is TGTGCCAGTACCAAAGGAGCTAACCATGGCTACACCTTC. It codes for CASTKGANHGYTF.

This chain links TRBV11-2 with TRBJ1-5; no reliable D call. Germline CDR1 is SGHAT and CDR2 is FQNNGV. The CDR3 has 13 residues. V dropped 8 bases and J dropped 6 bases, with 14 bases sitting between them. CDR3 DNA sequence: TGTGCCAGCGCCCCGAGCGTGGGTCAGCCCCAGCATTTT. As protein: CASAPSVGQPQHF.

This rearrangement joins TRBV20-1 to TRBJ2-4; D is ambiguous. V was shortened by 8 bases and J by 11 bases, with 19 bases between the two germline ends. The CDR3 sequence is 12 residues long. Germline loops: CDR1 DFQATT, CDR2 SNEGSKA (reference sequence). In DNA, the CDR3 is TGCAGTCCCAAGGTGGATGAGAACGTTCAGTACTTC. Translated: CSPKVDENVQYF.